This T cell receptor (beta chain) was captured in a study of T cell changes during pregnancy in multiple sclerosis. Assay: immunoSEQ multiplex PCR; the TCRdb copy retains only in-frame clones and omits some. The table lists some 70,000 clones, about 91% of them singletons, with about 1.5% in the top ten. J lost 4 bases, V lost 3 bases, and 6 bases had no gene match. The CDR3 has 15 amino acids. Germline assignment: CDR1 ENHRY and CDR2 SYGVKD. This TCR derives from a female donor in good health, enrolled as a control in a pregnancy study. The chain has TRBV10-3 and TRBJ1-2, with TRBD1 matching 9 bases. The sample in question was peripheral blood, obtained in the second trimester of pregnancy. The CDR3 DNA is TGTGCCATCAGTGAAGGGACAGGGCGCCTCTATGGCTACACCTTC. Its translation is CAISEGTGRLYGYTF.